What follows describes a single T cell receptor (beta chain). The data derive from a study of blood T cell repertoires in COVID-19. Study in general: COVID-19 samples collected from the United States, Italy and Spain covered acute and convalescent phases. Sample material is recorded as cDNA or gDNA derived from T cells, B-cell-depleted T cells, or PBMCs.

As handled by the study authors: Estimates of nucleated cell counts were drawn from the amplification of reference gene primers. Method: immunoSEQ multiplex PCR; TCRdb's copy keeps in-frame clones and lacks some. From that table come the V and J calls and clone size; the DNA was used to work out D and trimming. The table has roughly 290,000 clones, nearly 90% seen once. The study drew participants aged about 18 to 95 years from 20 to 30 US areas. CDR3 length equals 14 residues. The germline CDR1 and CDR2 sequences are SGHRS and YFSETQ. Trimming left V 0 bases short and J 2 bases short, with 9 bases between.

The TCR originated in a young woman with acute COVID-19. Sequences were obtained from PBMCs or T cells enriched from blood (not recorded which). The V gene is TRBV5-1, the J gene TRBJ2-7, with D possibly matching TRBD1 (5 bases). CDR3 sequence reads: CASSLEGFAYEQYF. The CDR3 DNA is TGCGCCAGCAGCTTGGAGGGGTTCGCCTACGAGCAGTACTTC.